This T cell receptor beta chain was captured in a study of identical twins. Study results and limitations: Recombination models fit unrelated individuals' TCR alpha sharing but underestimated twins'. Abundant beta clonotypes from cord blood bore fewer insertions; memory repertoires lacked this pattern.

TCRdb recomputed calls from the 5' RACE reads with MiXCR, one row per CDR3 protein. The data show some 590,000 distinct CDR3 sequences, with 9.6% seen just once and 2.5% to 3.5% held by the top ten. Germline assignment: CDR1 SGHTA and CDR2 FQGNSA. This CDR3 comprises 15 residues. V lost 1 base and J 0 bases, leaving 7 bases between the germline ends. About this clonotype itself: Its antigen is undetermined.

The sample was also reused in another study, on yellow fever vaccine responses in identical twins. That source reports: Twin vaccine T cell responses reportedly seemed partly convergent, partly personalized.

Sequences were obtained from PBMCs. The TCR sequence derives from a woman younger than 30 in good health. J is TRBJ2-1 and V is TRBV7-2; D is uncertain. The CDR3 spells CASSLDGYSYNEQFF. CDR3 nucleotides: TGTGCCAGCAGCTTAGATGGCTACTCCTACAATGAGCAGTTCTTC.